This T cell receptor (beta chain) is from a study of T cells in localized non-small cell lung cancer. Study-wide results and limits: Patients showing higher blood T cell density tended to see longer overall survival. Researchers found a median roughly 56 of the top 100 tumor clones in adjacent lung. Measurement of T cell clonality placed uninvolved adjacent lung highest, above the level in tumor.

To note about this clone: Its antigen is currently unknown.

Germline CDR1 and CDR2: SGHDN and FVKESK. Deletions cut 2 bases from V and 7 bases from J, with 11 bases between. CDR3 length: 13 residues. Measured with immunoSEQ multiplex PCR; TCRdb has only the in-frame clones, and not every one. The repertoire holds 17,000 or so clones, with approximately 82% as singletons. The sample consisted of peripheral blood, taken before any cancer treatment. The TCR sequence derives from a male donor aged 60 or over with stage III lung adenocarcinoma. V is TRBV14 and J is TRBJ2-5, with D possibly matching TRBD2 (5 bases). CDR3 sequence reads: CASSQQAAGTQYF. CDR3 in DNA: TGTGCCAGCAGCCAACAGGCCGCGGGGACCCAGTACTTC.